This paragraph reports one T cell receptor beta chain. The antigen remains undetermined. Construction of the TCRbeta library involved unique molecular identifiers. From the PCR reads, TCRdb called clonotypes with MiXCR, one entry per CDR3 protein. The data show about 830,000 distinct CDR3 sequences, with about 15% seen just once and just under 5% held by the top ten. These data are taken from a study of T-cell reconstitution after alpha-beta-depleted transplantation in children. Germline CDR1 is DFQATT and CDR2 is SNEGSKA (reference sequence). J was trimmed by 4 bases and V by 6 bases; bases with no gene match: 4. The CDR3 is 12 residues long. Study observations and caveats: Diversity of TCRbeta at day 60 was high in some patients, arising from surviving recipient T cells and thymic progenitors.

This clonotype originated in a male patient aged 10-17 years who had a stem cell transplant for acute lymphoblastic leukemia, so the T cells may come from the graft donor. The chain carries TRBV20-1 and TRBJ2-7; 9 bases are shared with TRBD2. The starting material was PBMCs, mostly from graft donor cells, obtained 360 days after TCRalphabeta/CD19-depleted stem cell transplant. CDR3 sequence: CSARTSVYEQYF. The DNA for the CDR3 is TGCAGTGCCCGGACTAGCGTATACGAGCAGTACTTC.